These T cell receptor beta chains were read from a single sample in a study of glioma-infiltrating T cells after dendritic cell vaccination. TCRdb's table, derived via immunoSEQ multiplex PCR, lists solely in-frame clones and lacks some. The data hold 91,000 or so clones, with over 80% observed a single time. The sequencing used blood, collected after dendritic cell vaccination. These receptor sequences come from a human donor with glioblastoma. Both conserved end residues are part of each CDR3. The order of the fields is clone size, V gene, D gene, CDR3 length, J gene, CDR3 DNA, CDR3 protein. The D gene is left open where the match is weak. The size of a clone is reported for some rows only, either as once, few or many, or as a class for expanded clones.

size: .; V: TRBV5-1; D: .; length: 17; J: TRBJ2-3; DNA: TGCGCCAGCAGCGCATATCCGTGGGAGGTAGGGACAGATACGCAGTATTTT; CDR3: CASSAYPWEVGTDTQYF
size: .; V: TRBV7-9; D: .; length: 16; J: TRBJ2-1; DNA: TGTGCCAGCAGCTTAATATTATTCAGCTCCTACAATGAGCAGTTCTTC; CDR3: CASSLILFSSYNEQFF
size: .; V: TRBV11-2; D: .; length: 15; J: TRBJ1-2; DNA: TGTGCCAGCAGCTCAGCCGGGACAATTTTCTATGGCTACACCTTC; CDR3: CASSSAGTIFYGYTF
size: .; V: TRBV27; D: TRBD1; length: 13; J: TRBJ2-7; DNA: TGTGCCAGCAGGAAAACAGGGGCCTACGAGCAGTACTTC; CDR3: CASRKTGAYEQYF
size: .; V: TRBV6-6; D: TRBD1; length: 15; J: TRBJ1-2; DNA: TGTGCCAGCAGTTACCCGACCGGGACAGGGGTCGGCTACACCTTC; CDR3: CASSYPTGTGVGYTF
size: .; V: TRBV7-3; D: .; length: 14; J: TRBJ2-2; DNA: TGTGCCAGCAGCGCGTGGGGGGAGACCGGGGAGCTGTTTTTT; CDR3: CASSAWGETGELFF
size: .; V: TRBV30; D: TRBD1; length: 13; J: TRBJ2-7; DNA: TGTGCCTTTGGGACAGGGGTATCCTACGAGCAGTACTTC; CDR3: CAFGTGVSYEQYF
size: .; V: TRBV7-9; D: TRBD1; length: 15; J: TRBJ2-7; DNA: TGTGCCAGCAGACAAGGGACAGGGGGCTCCTACGAGCAGTACTTC; CDR3: CASRQGTGGSYEQYF
size: .; V: TRBV27; D: TRBD1; length: 19; J: TRBJ1-2; DNA: TGTGCCAGCAGTTCAAAAGACAGGGGGAGGCCTTATTCTAACTATGGCTACACCTTC; CDR3: CASSSKDRGRPYSNYGYTF
size: .; V: TRBV19; D: TRBD1; length: 15; J: TRBJ1-1; DNA: TGTGCCAGTAGCGGGGGACAGGGTTGGGGCGCTGAAGCTTTCTTT; CDR3: CASSGGQGWGAEAFF
size: .; V: TRBV7-3; D: TRBD1; length: 16; J: TRBJ1-1; DNA: TGTGCCAGCAGCTTAACGGGGACAGGGGGAGGCACTGAAGCTTTCTTT; CDR3: CASSLTGTGGGTEAFF
size: .; V: TRBV18; D: .; length: 11; J: TRBJ2-7; DNA: TGTGCCAGCTCGGCTCAGTACGAGCAGTACTTC; CDR3: CASSAQYEQYF
size: .; V: TRBV28; D: TRBD1; length: 14; J: TRBJ2-7; DNA: TGTGCCAGCAGTTTGGGGACAGGGTTTTACGAGCAGTACTTC; CDR3: CASSLGTGFYEQYF
size: .; V: TRBV6-5; D: .; length: 14; J: TRBJ1-1; DNA: TGTGCCAGCAGTCCGGAGGTTTTTAACACTGAAGCTTTCTTT; CDR3: CASSPEVFNTEAFF
size: .; V: TRBV6-1; D: TRBD1; length: 15; J: TRBJ1-2; DNA: TGTGCCAGCAGCGTGAACAGGGGTCTCAACTATGGCTACACCTTC; CDR3: CASSVNRGLNYGYTF
size: .; V: TRBV4-1; D: .; length: 13; J: TRBJ1-4; DNA: TGCGCCAGCAGCCGTCAGGTTAATGAAAAACTGTTTTTT; CDR3: CASSRQVNEKLFF
size: many; V: TRBV7-2; D: .; length: 14; J: TRBJ1-5; DNA: TGTGCCAGCAGCTTATCAGGAGGGAATCAGCCCCAGCATTTT; CDR3: CASSLSGGNQPQHF
size: .; V: TRBV28; D: .; length: 13; J: TRBJ1-2; DNA: TGTGCCACAGAACCCACACCGAACTATGGCTACACCTTC; CDR3: CATEPTPNYGYTF
size: .; V: TRBV2; D: .; length: 12; J: TRBJ2-7; DNA: TGTGCCAGCAGTGACCGGGCCTACGAGCAGTACTTC; CDR3: CASSDRAYEQYF
size: .; V: TRBV12-5; D: TRBD1; length: 16; J: TRBJ1-2; DNA: TGTGCTAGTGGTTTGGTAACGACAGGGAGGAACTATGGCTACACCTTC; CDR3: CASGLVTTGRNYGYTF
size: .; V: TRBV11-2; D: TRBD1; length: 14; J: TRBJ1-4; DNA: TGTGCCAGCAGCCCCGGACAGGGTAGAGAAAAACTGTTTTTT; CDR3: CASSPGQGREKLFF
size: .; V: TRBV2; D: .; length: 14; J: TRBJ1-5; DNA: TGTGCCAGCAGTGAGCATCGGAGCAATCAGCCCCAGCATTTT; CDR3: CASSEHRSNQPQHF
size: few; V: TRBV30; D: TRBD2; length: 13; J: TRBJ2-1; DNA: TGTGCCTGGAGTCCGGGACTAGCGAATGAGCAGTTCTTC; CDR3: CAWSPGLANEQFF
size: .; V: TRBV10-3; D: TRBD1; length: 14; J: TRBJ2-1; DNA: TGTGCCATCAGAAAGGGACAGGGGGTGGATGAGCAGTTCTTC; CDR3: CAIRKGQGVDEQFF
size: .; V: TRBV5-1; D: .; length: 14; J: TRBJ2-3; DNA: TGCGCCAGCACCCTGGTGGCAGGCACAGATACGCAGTATTTT; CDR3: CASTLVAGTDTQYF
size: few; V: TRBV25-1; D: .; length: 15; J: TRBJ1-6; DNA: TGTGCCAGCACTTTCTCCGGGGGACCGGGTTCACCCCTCCACTTT; CDR3: CASTFSGGPGSPLHF
size: .; V: TRBV2; D: .; length: 11; J: TRBJ2-7; DNA: TGTGCCAGCAGCACTACCTACGAGCAGTACTTC; CDR3: CASSTTYEQYF
size: .; V: TRBV10-2; D: TRBD2; length: 19; J: TRBJ2-7; DNA: TGCGCCAGCAGTGACCAACTTTGGAGACTAGCGGGAGCGGGATACGAGCAGTACTTC; CDR3: CASSDQLWRLAGAGYEQYF
size: .; V: TRBV30; D: TRBD2; length: 13; J: TRBJ2-7; DNA: TGTGCCTGGGCCGGCGGGAGTAACTACGAGCAGTACTTC; CDR3: CAWAGGSNYEQYF
size: .; V: TRBV5-1; D: TRBD1; length: 15; J: TRBJ1-1; DNA: TGCGCCAGCAGCTCAACAGGGGGCTGGAACACTGAAGCTTTCTTT; CDR3: CASSSTGGWNTEAFF
size: .; V: TRBV4-1; D: .; length: 14; J: TRBJ1-5; DNA: TGCGCCAGCAGCCAAGCAAACAGTAATCAGCCCCAGCATTTT; CDR3: CASSQANSNQPQHF
size: .; V: TRBV21-1; D: .; length: 17; J: TRBJ2-7; DNA: TGTGCCAGCAGCAAAGTAAGGGGGCGACAGGGGAGCGACGAGCAGTACTTC; CDR3: CASSKVRGRQGSDEQYF
size: .; V: TRBV2; D: TRBD1; length: 18; J: TRBJ2-4; DNA: TGTGCCAGCAGTGGCCGGGACAGGACCTTTGCGGCCAAAAACATTCAGTACTTC; CDR3: CASSGRDRTFAAKNIQYF
size: .; V: TRBV5-1; D: .; length: 16; J: TRBJ1-4; DNA: TGCGCCAGCAGCTTGGAAGTCAGGGTATCCGATGAAAAACTGTTTTTT; CDR3: CASSLEVRVSDEKLFF
size: few; V: TRBV7-9; D: .; length: 14; J: TRBJ1-2; DNA: TGTGCCAGCAGCGACCCGCAGGGGTTCTCTGGCTACACCTTC; CDR3: CASSDPQGFSGYTF
size: .; V: TRBV6-6; D: TRBD1; length: 15; J: TRBJ1-6; DNA: TGTGCCAGCAATGGACAGGAAGGGGATAATTCACCCCTCCACTTT; CDR3: CASNGQEGDNSPLHF
size: .; V: TRBV5-1; D: .; length: 13; J: TRBJ1-2; DNA: TGCGCCAGCCGATCCAGGGCGGGGGATGGCTACACCTTC; CDR3: CASRSRAGDGYTF
size: .; V: TRBV19; D: TRBD2; length: 16; J: TRBJ2-1; DNA: TGTGCCAGTAGTATTCTCGGGCTAGCGGTATACAATGAGCAGTTCTTC; CDR3: CASSILGLAVYNEQFF
size: .; V: TRBV13; D: .; length: 15; J: TRBJ1-1; DNA: TGTGCCAGCAGCTTCGCCAGGGCGGGAGGCACTGAAGCTTTCTTT; CDR3: CASSFARAGGTEAFF
size: .; V: TRBV4-1; D: TRBD1; length: 18; J: TRBJ2-7; DNA: TGCGCCAGCAGCCTTCTCGCCGGACAGGGTTCCTTCTCGGTCGAGCAGTACTTC; CDR3: CASSLLAGQGSFSVEQYF
size: .; V: TRBV9; D: TRBD1; length: 18; J: TRBJ1-5; DNA: TGTGCCAGCAGCGCACACGGGGCGACAGGGAAACCTAATCAGCCCCAGCATTTT; CDR3: CASSAHGATGKPNQPQHF
size: .; V: TRBV7-2; D: TRBD1; length: 14; J: TRBJ1-1; DNA: TGTGCCAGCAGCTTAGGTGACAGGGGAGTTGAAGCTTTCTTT; CDR3: CASSLGDRGVEAFF
size: .; V: TRBV28; D: TRBD2; length: 14; J: TRBJ2-7; DNA: TGTGCCAGCAGAAAACTAGCGGGAACCTACGAGCAGTACTTC; CDR3: CASRKLAGTYEQYF
size: .; V: TRBV6-1; D: .; length: 13; J: TRBJ1-1; DNA: TGTGCCAGCAGTGGCCGAGGGAACACTGAAGCTTTCTTT; CDR3: CASSGRGNTEAFF
size: .; V: TRBV10-3; D: .; length: 12; J: TRBJ1-1; DNA: TGTGCCATCAGTGAAAGAGCAATTGAAGCTTTCTTT; CDR3: CAISERAIEAFF
size: .; V: TRBV27; D: TRBD2; length: 13; J: TRBJ2-3; DNA: TGTGCCAGCAGTTATAGGGAGGGGGATACGCAGTATTTT; CDR3: CASSYREGDTQYF
size: .; V: TRBV7-6; D: TRBD1; length: 15; J: TRBJ2-5; DNA: TGTGCCAACAGCTCACAGGGGTCTGGCCAAGAGACCCAGTACTTC; CDR3: CANSSQGSGQETQYF
size: .; V: TRBV28; D: .; length: 14; J: TRBJ1-1; DNA: TGTGCCAGCAGTCTCCGGGACATGAACACTGAAGCTTTCTTT; CDR3: CASSLRDMNTEAFF
size: .; V: TRBV30; D: TRBD2; length: 14; J: TRBJ2-3; DNA: TGTGCCTGGAGTGCGGGGGGACCCGCAGATACGCAGTATTTT; CDR3: CAWSAGGPADTQYF
size: .; V: TRBV6-1; D: .; length: 11; J: TRBJ1-2; DNA: TGTGCCATCAGAAGCCTCTATGGCTACACCTTC; CDR3: CAIRSLYGYTF
size: .; V: TRBV2; D: .; length: 16; J: TRBJ1-4; DNA: TGTGCCAGCAGTGACCCTTATACAGGAGATAATGAAAAACTGTTTTTT; CDR3: CASSDPYTGDNEKLFF
size: .; V: TRBV6-5; D: .; length: 14; J: TRBJ2-7; DNA: TGTGCCAGCAGTTACTTCAAAGCCCCTTACGAGCAGTACTTC; CDR3: CASSYFKAPYEQYF
size: .; V: TRBV5-1; D: TRBD1; length: 13; J: TRBJ1-2; DNA: TGCGCCAGCAGCTTCACAGGGGCGAGGGGCTACACCTTC; CDR3: CASSFTGARGYTF
size: .; V: TRBV28; D: .; length: 14; J: TRBJ2-5; DNA: TGTGCCAGCACCAAATCGACAGCCTGGGAGACCCAGTACTTC; CDR3: CASTKSTAWETQYF